The 17 T cell receptor beta chains presented below share a single source sample, sequenced in a study of T cell responses to AZD1222 COVID-19 vaccine (dated by TCRdb to the early 2020s). The sample's time point label, in plain terms: baseline before first vaccination. Libraries were prepared through the immunoSEQ multiplex PCR assay. This immuneACCESS table, as held by TCRdb, lists in-frame sequences with V and J called but not all clones. Of the missing ones, under half trace to an unresolved V gene in checked studies; the others have no known cause. Within this sample are 95,000 to 150,000 clones, with about 87% of them counted one time only. Roughly 4.4% of the sample is in the top ten clones. This specimen consisted of peripheral blood, obtained on day 0 of AZD1222 vaccination. The receptor set was obtained from an adult in good health.

Only one count was recorded for this clone. This chain joins TRBV24-1 and TRBJ1-2, with D tentatively TRBD1 (5 bases). V lost 4 bases and J lost 0, with 20 bases in between. From germline, CDR1 is KGHDR and CDR2 SFDVKD. CDR3 length: 18 amino acids. Here the CDR3 reads CATSDARSGTLANYGYTF. As DNA, the CDR3 is TGTGCCACCAGTGACGCTCGCTCCGGGACTCTAGCTAACTATGGCTACACCTTC.

V and J are TRBV10-1 and TRBJ2-2; 8 bases align to TRBD2. V lost 4 bases and J lost 4; bases outside the gene matches: 11. Germline V gene sequence: CDR1 WNHNN, CDR2 SYGVQD (reference sequence). The CDR3 totals 17 residues. CDR3 in DNA: TGCGCCAGCAGTGTGTTGGGCAGCGGGAGCTTCACCGGGGAGCTGTTTTTT. As protein: CASSVLGSGSFTGELFF.

The chain combines TRBV5-1 with TRBJ2-1, with D unclear. V was cut by 0 bases and J by 5 bases, with 12 bases left in between. Germline CDR1 and CDR2: SGHRS and YFSETQ. The CDR3 consists of 15 residues. Here the CDR3 DNA reads TGCGCCAGCAGCTTGGAGTCGGCAACCAACAATGAGCAGTTCTTC. As protein: CASSLESATNNEQFF.

The CDR3 DNA reads TGTGCCAGCAGCGTAGGTACAGGTCGTGTGGAGACCCAGTACTTC. Its protein product is CASSVGTGRVETQYF. The chain employs TRBV9 and TRBJ2-5, with a weak D call TRBD1 (5 bases). Trimming removed 0 bases from V and 5 bases from J, with 14 bases in between. The CDR3 has 15 residues. CDR1 SGDLS and CDR2 YYNGEE come from the germline V gene.

This clone was observed a handful of times. The chain employs TRBV4-1 and TRBJ2-2, with TRBD1 as a possible D gene (5 bases). CDR1 is MGHRA and CDR2 is YSYEKL in the germline V gene. The CDR3 consists of 12 residues. Trimming pared 3 bases from V and 11 bases from J, leaving 10 bases between. CDR3 loop: CASSHSQGELFF. CDR3 DNA sequence: TGCGCCAGCAGCCATAGCCAGGGAGAGCTGTTTTTT.

The genes are TRBV6-5 and TRBJ2-1; D is possibly TRBD2 (6 bases). The V and J ends lost 0 bases and 11 bases respectively, with 11 bases between them. The CDR3 consists of 13 residues. Looked up from germline, CDR1 is MNHEY and CDR2 is SVGAGI. The CDR3 DNA is TGTGCCAGCAGTTACTCGTTGGCGGGACAGCAGTTCTTC. Its translation is CASSYSLAGQQFF.

The chain couples TRBV7-9 to TRBJ1-5; perhaps TRBD1 as D (6 bases). The V end was cut by 4 bases, the J end by 4 bases, with 14 bases between. The CDR3 is made up of 15 amino acids. Germline lookup yields CDR1 SEHNR and CDR2 FQNEAQ (reference sequence). This chain's CDR3 is CASSSTGTGNQPQHF. The CDR3 DNA reads TGTGCCAGCAGCTCGACAGGTACGGGGAATCAGCCCCAGCATTTT.

This sequence joins TRBV21-1 and TRBJ1-5. TRBV21-1 represents a pseudogene. The CDR3 consists of 14 residues. The DNA for the CDR3 is TGTGCCAGCAGCAGAACTGACAAGGGTCAGCCCCAGCATTTT. Translated, it gives CASSRTDKGQPQHF.

The DNA for the CDR3 is TGTGCCAGCTCACTGGGACAGGCTTCTGGCTACACCTTC. This codes for CASSLGQASGYTF. The gene calls are TRBV18 and TRBJ1-2; 8 nucleotides agree with TRBD1. With 4 bases clipped from V and 7 bases from J, the junction kept 5 bases outside the gene matches. The CDR3 length is 13 residues. CDR1 and CDR2 from the germline V gene are KGHSH and LQKENI.

The rearrangement links TRBV9 to TRBJ2-3; 8 bases fit TRBD1. Germline assignment: CDR1 SGDLS and CDR2 YYNGEE. The length of the CDR3 is 15 residues. V lost 3 bases and J lost 2; bases outside the gene matches: 5. CDR3 nucleotide sequence: TGTGCCAGCAGCGCGACGACAGGGGACACAGATACGCAGTATTTT. This translates into CASSATTGDTDTQYF.

This chain uses TRBV7-3 with TRBJ2-3; TRBD1 aligns across 10 bases. From germline, CDR1 is SGHTA and CDR2 FQGTGA. This CDR3 region has 15 residues. The J segment lost 3 bases and the V segment lost 1 base, leaving 1 base of the junction unmatched. CDR3 DNA: TGTGCCAGCAGCTTAAGGGGACAGGGGACAGATACGCAGTATTTT. Translated, it gives CASSLRGQGTDTQYF.

This clone has only a few counts. The gene calls are TRBV4-1 and TRBJ1-2; no clear D. There are 12 residues in the CDR3. Germline V lookup: CDR1 MGHRA, CDR2 YSYEKL. Trimming stripped 2 bases from V and 4 bases from J, with 5 bases between. CDR3 sequence reads: CASSQFTYGYTF. CDR3 nucleotides: TGCGCCAGCAGCCAATTCACCTATGGCTACACCTTC.

This chain uses TRBV4-1 with TRBJ2-2; a possible D gene is TRBD2 (5 bases). CDR1 is MGHRA and CDR2 is YSYEKL in the germline V gene. V was pared by 4 bases and J by 6 bases, with 18 bases between. The CDR3 runs to 16 residues. CDR3 residues: CASSPREGSRAGELFF. The CDR3 DNA is TGCGCCAGCAGCCCGAGAGAGGGAAGTCGGGCCGGGGAGCTGTTTTTT.

The chain links TRBV30 to TRBJ2-7, with TRBD2 identical over 7 bases. The V segment lost 4 bases and the J segment 2 bases; nucleotides outside the gene matches: 2. This CDR3 region has 12 residues. The germline CDR1 and CDR2 sequences are GTSNPN and SVGIG (reference sequence). DNA for the CDR3: TGTGCCTGGAACCGGGAGGCCTACGAGCAGTACTTC. It specifies CAWNREAYEQYF.

This chain links TRBV11-2 with TRBJ2-4, with D possibly being TRBD2 (6 bases). The length of the CDR3 is 15 residues. Germline assignment: CDR1 SGHAT and CDR2 FQNNGV. V lost 0 bases, J lost 9 bases, and 15 bases lay in between. Here the CDR3 reads CASSLDRGLGGIQYF. CDR3 nucleotide sequence: TGTGCCAGCAGCTTAGATCGGGGGTTGGGCGGCATTCAGTACTTC.

V is TRBV7-2 and J is TRBJ2-4; TRBD2 is a possible D gene (5 bases). The CDR3 is 15 residues long. V gave up 1 base and J gave up 1 base, with 8 bases separating them. From germline, CDR1 is SGHTA and CDR2 FQGNSA. This CDR3 is CASSLGGSAKNIQYF. CDR3 nucleotides: TGTGCCAGCAGCTTAGGAGGGAGTGCCAAAAACATTCAGTACTTC.

This clone was observed many times. This rearrangement joins TRBV9 to TRBJ2-7; possible D gene TRBD1, 5 bases. Between the trimmed V and J ends, which lost 4 bases and 5 bases, there was a span of 13 bases. Germline-derived CDR1 and CDR2 are SGDLS and YYNGEE. The CDR3 is made up of 13 amino acids. CDR3 amino acids: CASSQRGRDEQYF. In nucleotides, the CDR3 is TGTGCCAGCAGCCAGCGCGGCAGGGACGAGCAGTACTTC.